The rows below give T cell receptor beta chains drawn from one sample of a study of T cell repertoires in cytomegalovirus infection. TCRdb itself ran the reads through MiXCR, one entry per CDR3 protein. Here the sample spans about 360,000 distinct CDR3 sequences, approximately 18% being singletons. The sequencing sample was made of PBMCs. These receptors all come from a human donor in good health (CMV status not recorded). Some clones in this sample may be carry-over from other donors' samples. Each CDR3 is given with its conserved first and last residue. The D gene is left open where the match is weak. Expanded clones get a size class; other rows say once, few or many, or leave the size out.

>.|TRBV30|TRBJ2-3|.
TGTGCCTGGAGTGTAGGGCCCCCGAGCACAGATACGCAGTATTTT
CAWSVGPPSTDTQYF
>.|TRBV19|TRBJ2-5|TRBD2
TGTGCCAGTAGTGTGAGCGGGGGGGCCCGGGAGACCCAGTACTTC
CASSVSGGARETQYF
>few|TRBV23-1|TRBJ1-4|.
TGCGCCGGTGCCCAGTACGAATCGGACCCTAATGAAAAACTGTTTTTT
CAGAQYESDPNEKLFF
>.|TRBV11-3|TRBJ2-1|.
TGTGCCAGCAGCTTAGGAGGGGGGGGTCCAACCTACAATGAGCAGTTCTTC
CASSLGGGGPTYNEQFF
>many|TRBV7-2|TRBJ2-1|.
TGTGCCAGCAGCTCGCGCACAAGAAACAATGAGCAGTTCTTC
CASSSRTRNNEQFF
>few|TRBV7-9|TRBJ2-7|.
TGTGCCAGCAGCGATAACTACGAGCAGTACTTC
CASSDNYEQYF
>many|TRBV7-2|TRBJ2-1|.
TGTGCCAGCAGCTTAGTGGGGGGAGAGGGGGCAAAGGGGCAGTTCTTC
CASSLVGGEGAKGQFF
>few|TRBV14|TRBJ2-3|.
TGTGCCAGCAGCCAAGATTCCGGAGATACGCAGTATTTT
CASSQDSGDTQYF
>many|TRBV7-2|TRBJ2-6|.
TGTGCCAGCAGAACAAGCTCTGGGGCCAACGTCCTGACTTTC
CASRTSSGANVLTF
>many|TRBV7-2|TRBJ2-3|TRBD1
TGTGCCAGCAGCCTTGGGACAGGGGCTTCCACAGATACGCAGTATTTT
CASSLGTGASTDTQYF
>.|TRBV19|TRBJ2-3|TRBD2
TGTGCCACACGGGACTACGATAGGGACACAGATACGCAGTATTTT
CATRDYDRDTDTQYF
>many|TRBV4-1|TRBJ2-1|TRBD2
TGCGCCAGCAGCCAAGAGTTTAAAGCGGGAGGGTACAATGAGCAGTTCTTC
CASSQEFKAGGYNEQFF
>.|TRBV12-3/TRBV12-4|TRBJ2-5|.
TGTGCCAGCAGTGCCCGGGAGTTAGCGGAGACCCAGTACTTC
CASSARELAETQYF
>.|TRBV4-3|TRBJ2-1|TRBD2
TGCGCCAGCAGCCCAGGGACTAACCCGGGCAATGAGCAGTTCTTC
CASSPGTNPGNEQFF
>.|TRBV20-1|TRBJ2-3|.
TGCAGTGCTAGAGAACCTAGGGCAGATACGCAGTATTTT
CSAREPRADTQYF
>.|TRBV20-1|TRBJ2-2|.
TGCAGTGCTAGAGATGGGGGGCGGGACACCGGGGAGCTGTTTTTT
CSARDGGRDTGELFF
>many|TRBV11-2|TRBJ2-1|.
TGTGCCAGCAGCTTTGGGACTCCCTCCTACAATGAGCAGTTCTTC
CASSFGTPSYNEQFF
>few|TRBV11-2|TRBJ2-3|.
TGTGCCAGCAGCATCCGAGTACCGGATACGCAGTATTTT
CASSIRVPDTQYF
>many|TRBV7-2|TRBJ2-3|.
TGTGCCAGCAGCCCTCCACCTTTAAACACAGATACGCAGTATTTT
CASSPPPLNTDTQYF
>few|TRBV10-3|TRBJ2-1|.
TGTGCCATCAGTGAGTCAGGGACCTCCTACAATGAGCAGTTCTTC
CAISESGTSYNEQFF
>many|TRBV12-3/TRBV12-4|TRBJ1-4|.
TGTGCCAGCAGCATCAATGGCCGAGAAAAACTGTTTTTT
CASSINGREKLFF
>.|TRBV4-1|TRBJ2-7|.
TGCGCCAGCAGCCAAGATCGAGGGACAAGCAACGAGCAGTACTTC
CASSQDRGTSNEQYF
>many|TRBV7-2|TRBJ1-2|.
TGTGCCAGCAGCTTACGGGTCGTGGATGGCTACACCTTC
CASSLRVVDGYTF
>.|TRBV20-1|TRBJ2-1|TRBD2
TGCAGTGCAGGGCTAGCGGGGGGGTACAATGAGCAGTTCTTC
CSAGLAGGYNEQFF
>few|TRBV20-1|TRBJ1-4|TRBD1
TGCAGTGCTAGAGTGGGACAGAGAGCAACTAATGAAAAACTGTTTTTT
CSARVGQRATNEKLFF
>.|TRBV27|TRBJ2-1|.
TGTGCCAGCAGTTTTGAGGGAGGGGGGGCGACCTACAATGAGCAGTTCTTC
CASSFEGGGATYNEQFF
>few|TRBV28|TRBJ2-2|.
TGTGCCAGCGGGTCAGTGGGCGGGGAGCTGTTTTTT
CASGSVGGELFF
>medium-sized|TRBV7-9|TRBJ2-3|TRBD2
TGTGCCAGCAGCTTAGTTGGTAGCGGGAGCGGCACAGATACGCAGTATTTT
CASSLVGSGSGTDTQYF
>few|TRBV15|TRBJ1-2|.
TGTGCCACCAGCAGAGATCTGGGGTACCCTATCTATGGCTACACCTTC
CATSRDLGYPIYGYTF
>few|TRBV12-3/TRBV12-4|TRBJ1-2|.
TGTGCCAGCAGTTTCGACAGTGGGCCTTATGGCTACACCTTC
CASSFDSGPYGYTF
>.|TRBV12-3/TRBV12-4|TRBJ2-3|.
TGTGCCAGCAGTGGCAGGGGCGCCCTGGATACGCAGTATTTT
CASSGRGALDTQYF
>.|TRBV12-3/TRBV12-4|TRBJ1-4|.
TGTGCCAGCAGTTTTGGTAGATCTAATGAAAAACTGTTTTTT
CASSFGRSNEKLFF
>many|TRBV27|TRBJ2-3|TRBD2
TGTGCCAGCAGTTTACGGCGGGGGAACACAGATACGCAGTATTTT
CASSLRRGNTDTQYF
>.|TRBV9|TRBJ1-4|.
TGTGCCAGCAGCGCCTCGACAGCTACCCACGCAACTAATGAAAAACTGTTTTTT
CASSASTATHATNEKLFF
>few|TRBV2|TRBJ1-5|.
TGTGCCAGCAGTAAGGGGGAGGGCAATCAGCCCCAGCATTTT
CASSKGEGNQPQHF
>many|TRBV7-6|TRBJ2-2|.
TGTGCCAGCAGCTTATACAGAAACACCGGGGAGCTGTTTTTT
CASSLYRNTGELFF
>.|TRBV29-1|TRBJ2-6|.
TGCAGCGTTGAGGGGGGTGGCTCTGGGGCCAACGTCCTGACTTTC
CSVEGGGSGANVLTF